This T cell receptor beta chain derives from a study of regulatory T cells in long-lasting Graves disease. In building TCR beta libraries, iRepertoire HTBI primers were used together with Arm-PCR of CDR3 regions. TCRdb passed the multiplex PCR reads through MiXCR, listing each CDR3 protein once. The sample carries more than 300,000 distinct CDR3 sequences, 15% to 20% recorded once. Documented time point: newly diagnosed GD, antithyroid drugs for less than 3 months. Isolated PBMC RNA provided the starting material for the TCR library. This clonotype turned up a few times. A read error may be the cause here, since a much bigger clone is one base away. The same specimen was also included in a second study, on T cells in Graves' hyperthyroidism and ophthalmopathy.

Sequenced material: peripheral blood mononuclear cells (PBMCs), taken at new diagnosis, from a patient treated with antithyroid drugs. The sequence came from a young woman with Graves disease.

The CDR3 loop is CAISVSSLIREQYF. CDR3 coding DNA: TGTGCCATCAGTGTGTCGAGTCTTATAAGGGAGCAGTACTTC. The chain combines TRBV10-3 with TRBJ2-7; no clear D. The CDR3 extends over 14 amino acids. V was clipped by 4 bases and J by 7 bases, with 17 bases between them. Per germline, CDR1 ENHRY and CDR2 SYGVKD.